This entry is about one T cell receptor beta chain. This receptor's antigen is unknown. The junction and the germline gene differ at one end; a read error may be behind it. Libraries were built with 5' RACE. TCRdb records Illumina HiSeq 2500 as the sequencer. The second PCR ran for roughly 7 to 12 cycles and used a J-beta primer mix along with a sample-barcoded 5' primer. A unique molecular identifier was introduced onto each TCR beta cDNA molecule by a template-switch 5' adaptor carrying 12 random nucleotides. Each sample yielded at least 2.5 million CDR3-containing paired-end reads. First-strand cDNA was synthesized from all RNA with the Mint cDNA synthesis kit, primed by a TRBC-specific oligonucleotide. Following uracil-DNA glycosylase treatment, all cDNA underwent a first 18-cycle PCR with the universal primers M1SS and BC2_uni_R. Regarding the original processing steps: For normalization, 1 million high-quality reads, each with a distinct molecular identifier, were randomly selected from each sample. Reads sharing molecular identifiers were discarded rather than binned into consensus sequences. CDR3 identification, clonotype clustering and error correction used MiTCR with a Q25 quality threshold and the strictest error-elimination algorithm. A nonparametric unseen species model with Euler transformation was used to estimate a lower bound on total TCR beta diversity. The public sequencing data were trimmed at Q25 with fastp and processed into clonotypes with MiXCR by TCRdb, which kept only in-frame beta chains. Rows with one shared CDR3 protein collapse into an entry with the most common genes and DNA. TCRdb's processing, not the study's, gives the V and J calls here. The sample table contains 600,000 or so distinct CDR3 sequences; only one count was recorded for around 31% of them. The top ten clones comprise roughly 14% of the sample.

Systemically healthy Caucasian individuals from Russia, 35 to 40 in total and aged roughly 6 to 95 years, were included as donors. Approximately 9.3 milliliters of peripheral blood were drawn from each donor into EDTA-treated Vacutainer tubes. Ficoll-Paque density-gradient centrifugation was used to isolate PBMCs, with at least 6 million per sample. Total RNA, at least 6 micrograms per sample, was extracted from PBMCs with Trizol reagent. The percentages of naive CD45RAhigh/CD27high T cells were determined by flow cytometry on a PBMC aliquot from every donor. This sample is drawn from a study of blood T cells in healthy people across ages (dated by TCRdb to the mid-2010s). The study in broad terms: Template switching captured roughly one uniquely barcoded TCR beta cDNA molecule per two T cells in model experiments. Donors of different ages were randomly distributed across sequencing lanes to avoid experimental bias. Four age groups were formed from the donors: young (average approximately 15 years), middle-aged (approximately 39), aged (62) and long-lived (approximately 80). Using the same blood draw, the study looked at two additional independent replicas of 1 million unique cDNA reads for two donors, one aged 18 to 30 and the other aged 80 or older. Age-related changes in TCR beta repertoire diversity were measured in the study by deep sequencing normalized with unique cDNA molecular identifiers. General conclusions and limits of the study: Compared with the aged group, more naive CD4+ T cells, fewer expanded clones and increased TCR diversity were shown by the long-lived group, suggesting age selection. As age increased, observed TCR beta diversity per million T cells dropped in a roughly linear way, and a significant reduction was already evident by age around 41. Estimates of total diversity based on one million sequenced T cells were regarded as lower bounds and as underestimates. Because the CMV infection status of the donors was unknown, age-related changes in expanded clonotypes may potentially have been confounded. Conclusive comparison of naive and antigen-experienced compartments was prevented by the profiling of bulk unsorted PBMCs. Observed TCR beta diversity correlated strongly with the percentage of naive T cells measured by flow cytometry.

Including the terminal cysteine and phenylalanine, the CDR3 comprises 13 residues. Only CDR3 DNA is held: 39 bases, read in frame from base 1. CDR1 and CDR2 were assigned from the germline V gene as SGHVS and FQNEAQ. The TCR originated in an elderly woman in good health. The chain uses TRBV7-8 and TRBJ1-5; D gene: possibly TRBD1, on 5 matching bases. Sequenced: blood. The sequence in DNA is TGTACCAGCAGCGGGGACGCTAATCAGCCCCAGCATTTT. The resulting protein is CTSSGDANQPQHF.